The 20 T cell receptor beta chains listed next were all sequenced from one sample in a study of T cells in Graves' hyperthyroidism and ophthalmopathy. Amplification of TCR beta CDR3 regions used RNA as the template. First-round RT-PCR of the TCR CDR3 relied on the HTBI primer set. TCRdb redid the calling of the multiplex PCR reads with MiXCR, one entry per CDR3 protein. The data hold 200,000 to 300,000 distinct CDR3 sequences, with around 24% observed a single time. The specimen was blood. The source of these receptors is a middle-aged woman with Graves' ophthalmopathy.

This clonotype was detected ten times or more. The rearrangement uses TRBV4-1 and TRBJ2-7; a possible D gene is TRBD1 (5 bases). Germline V CDR1 and CDR2: MGHRA, YSYEKL. There are 15 residues in the CDR3. V was shortened by 4 bases and J by 3 bases, with 16 bases between the two germline ends. CDR3 DNA sequence: TGCGCCAGCAGCCGGACCAGGGATTCCGGCTACGAGCAGTACTTC. This sequence encodes CASSRTRDSGYEQYF.

The chain links TRBV27 to TRBJ1-2; 12 bases are shared with TRBD1. The CDR3 totals 15 residues. V dropped 6 bases and J dropped 4; count of bases not matched to a gene: 6. The germline gives CDR1 MNHEY, CDR2 SMNVEV (reference sequence). The DNA of the CDR3 is TGTGCCAGCAGGCCACCGGGACAGGGGGCCTATGGCTACACCTTC. It is translated as CASRPPGQGAYGYTF.

The sample holds many counts of this clonotype. The DNA of the CDR3 is TGTGCCAGCAGTTTATCATCCTACGAGCAGTACTTC. This codes for CASSLSSYEQYF. The chain combines TRBV28 with TRBJ2-7; D gene ambiguous. Trimming removed 1 base at V and 1 base at J, with 2 bases between. Germline values: CDR1 MDHEN, CDR2 SYDVKM. This CDR3 spans 12 amino acids.

This clonotype was counted many times. J is TRBJ2-7 and V is TRBV25-1; 10 nucleotides line up with TRBD2. The CDR3 loop spans 16 amino acids. The J segment lost 7 bases and the V segment lost 2 bases, leaving 11 bases of the junction unmatched. Germline lookup yields CDR1 MGHDK and CDR2 SYGVNS. Written as DNA, the CDR3 is TGTGCCAGCAGTGAACCGGCTAGCGGGAGTTCTGGAGAGCAGTACTTC. It encodes CASSEPASGSSGEQYF.

In its sample, this clonotype was seen many times. DNA for the CDR3: TGTGCCAGCAGTTCTTCAGGCGGGACAGCGAATGGCTACACCTTC. Protein product: CASSSSGGTANGYTF. This chain connects TRBV12-3 or TRBV12-4 to TRBJ1-2; 7 positions match TRBD1. This CDR3 is 15 amino acids long. V was pared by 4 bases and J by 6 bases, with 11 bases of the junction left unmatched.

This chain links TRBV6-5 with TRBJ2-7, with 11 nucleotides matching TRBD1. Germline lookup yields CDR1 MNHEY and CDR2 SVGAGI. This CDR3 comprises 15 residues. V was pared by 2 bases and J by 6 bases, with 6 bases of the junction left unmatched. For the CDR3, the DNA is TGTGCCAGCAGTTACGGAGGGACAGGGGGGCGCGAGCAGTACTTC. Its protein is CASSYGGTGGREQYF.

This clonotype was counted many times. The chain couples TRBV4-2 to TRBJ2-2; the match to TRBD2 covers 8 bases. The junction had 3 bases not matched to a gene; V was cut back by 4 bases and J by 2 bases. The CDR3 is made up of 15 amino acids. Germline assignment: CDR1 LGHNA and CDR2 YNFKEQ. Here the CDR3 DNA reads TGTGCCAGCAGCCTTAGCGGGGACAACACCGGGGAGCTGTTTTTT. Encoded protein: CASSLSGDNTGELFF.

The V gene is TRBV20-1, the J gene TRBJ2-7; the match to TRBD2 covers 7 bases. This CDR3 is 15 amino acids long. J gave up 7 bases and V 5 bases, and 17 bases lay outside the gene matches. The germline V gene has CDR1 DFQATT and CDR2 SNEGSKA (reference sequence). CDR3 sequence: CSAGGVAGNVGEQYF. CDR3 coding DNA: TGCAGTGCTGGTGGAGTAGCGGGCAATGTGGGGGAGCAGTACTTC.

The rearrangement joins TRBV29-1 to TRBJ1-4; no firm D call. Germline CDR1 reads SQVTM; CDR2 reads ANQGSEA. Deletions cut 2 bases from V and 8 bases from J, with 12 bases between. This CDR3 comprises 13 residues. The CDR3 DNA reads as TGCAGCGTTGAACCCAGCGCGGGGGAAAAACTGTTTTTT. Its protein is CSVEPSAGEKLFF.

This clonotype was found many times. The chain employs TRBV19 and TRBJ2-7; D remains unclear. CDR1 and CDR2 from the germline V gene are LNHDA and SQIVND (reference sequence). The CDR3 contains 14 residues. The V end lost 6 bases, the J end lost 0 bases, and 12 bases lay between the germline ends. CDR3 bases: TGTGCCAGTAGCGCTACAGCTAGCTCCTACGAGCAGTACTTC. Its protein product is CASSATASSYEQYF.

This clonotype was recorded many times. This chain links TRBV11-2 with TRBJ2-2, with 10 bases aligning to TRBD1. CDR1 is SGHAT, CDR2 FQNNGV, per germline. Trimming took 1 base from V and 4 from J; bases not matched to a gene: 9. CDR3 length: 18 amino acids. The CDR3 nucleotides are TGTGCCAGCAGCTTAGGACCCGACAGGGGGCGACTCACCGGGGAGCTGTTTTTT. This codes for CASSLGPDRGRLTGELFF. The complete variable domain, with remaining parts taken from reference TRBV11-2 and TRBJ2-2, reads EAGVAQSPRYKIIEKRQSVAFWCNPISGHATLYWYQQILGQGPKLLIQFQNNGVVDDSQLPKDRFSAERLKGVDSTLKIQPAKLEDSAVYLCASSLGPDRGRLTGELFFGEGSRLTVL.

In its sample, this clonotype was seen a few times. This sequence joins TRBV30 and TRBJ1-2; 7 bases fit TRBD1. Trimming cost V 1 base and J 3 bases; bases outside gene matches: 8. This CDR3 region has 15 residues. Germline lookup yields CDR1 GTSNPN and CDR2 SVGIG (reference sequence). The CDR3 bases are TGTGCCTGGAGTGACCAGGGGGGGGATTACTATGGCTACACCTTC. Protein sequence: CAWSDQGGDYYGYTF. The entire variable domain, with the rest obtained from reference TRBV30 and TRBJ1-2, is as follows: SQTIHQWPATLVQPVGSPLSLECTVEGTSNPNLYWYRQAAGRGLQLLFYSVGIGQISSEVPQNLSASRPQDRQFILSSKKLLLSDSGFYLCAWSDQGGDYYGYTFGSGTRLTVV.

This clonotype was counted between two and nine times. This chain joins TRBV12-3 or TRBV12-4 and TRBJ2-5, with 12 bases that match TRBD2. This CDR3 is 16 amino acids long. V dropped 5 bases and J dropped 3; count of bases not matched to a gene: 7. The chain's CDR3 is CASSPSSGREEETQYF. CDR3 DNA sequence: TGTGCCAGCAGTCCTTCTAGCGGGAGGGAGGAAGAGACCCAGTACTTC.

The chain links TRBV27 to TRBJ2-7; the D is unclear. V lost 6 bases and J 2 bases, leaving 11 bases between the germline ends. From germline, CDR1 is MNHEY and CDR2 SMNVEV (reference sequence). The CDR3 covers 13 residues. CDR3 DNA sequence: TGTGCCAGCAGCCCTATTGGGGCCTACGAGCAGTACTTC. Protein sequence: CASSPIGAYEQYF.

This clonotype was detected many times. V and J are TRBV2 and TRBJ2-5; a weak D match, TRBD2 (6 bases). Trimming stripped 1 base from V and 7 bases from J, with 16 bases between. The CDR3 totals 15 residues. Germline V gives CDR1 SNHLY, CDR2 FYNNEI. The chain's CDR3 is CASSEGGGPHGTQYF. The CDR3 region has the DNA TGTGCCAGCAGTGAAGGAGGAGGGCCGCACGGGACCCAGTACTTC.

This clonotype was recorded many times. At one of its ends the junction is not consistent with the germline gene, which may arise from a read error. The genes are TRBV7-8 and TRBJ2-2; unclear D gene. The germline V gene has CDR1 SGHVS and CDR2 FQNEAQ. The length of the CDR3 is 12 residues. The CDR3 is CASSWNPGELFF. CDR3 DNA: TGTGCCAGCAGCTGGAACCCCGGGGAGCTGTTTTTT.

This clonotype was seen repeatedly, ten times or more. This chain links TRBV28 with TRBJ2-2; D is unresolved. The CDR3 is 15 residues long. The germline V gene has CDR1 MDHEN and CDR2 SYDVKM. Trimming took off 6 bases at V and 5 bases at J, with 16 bases between the two ends. The CDR3 DNA sequence: TGTGCCAGCAGATTCACCCCGCCTCGGACCGGGGAGCTGTTTTTT. It specifies CASRFTPPRTGELFF. The full variable domain, completed using reference TRBV28 and TRBJ2-2, is DVKVTQSSRYLVKRTGEKVFLECVQDMDHENMFWYRQDPGLGLRLIYFSYDVKMKEKGDIPEGYSVSREKKERFSLILESASTNQTSMYLCASRFTPPRTGELFFGEGSRLTVL.

In regard to this clonotype: A read error may produce the germline difference seen at one junction end. The V gene is TRBV12-3 or TRBV12-4, the J gene TRBJ1-1; no firm D call. CDR3 length: 13 amino acids. The CDR3 DNA reads as TGCGCCAGCAGTGAATCTCGCCACACTGAAGCTTTCTTT. It encodes CASSESRHTEAFF.

The V gene is TRBV20-1, the J gene TRBJ1-1; D is undetermined. This CDR3 contains 14 residues. Germline V CDR1 and CDR2: DFQATT, SNEGSKA (reference sequence). V gave up 1 base and J gave up 6 bases, with 15 bases separating them. CDR3 amino acids: CSARGSTLSPEAFF. The CDR3 coding sequence is TGCAGTGCTAGAGGGAGTACCCTGTCCCCTGAAGCTTTCTTT.

This clonotype was found many times. The chain links TRBV3-1 to TRBJ1-3, with 8 bases that match TRBD1. V shed 5 bases and J 0 bases; nucleotides not matched to a gene: 3. The CDR3 runs 15 residues. Germline V gene sequence: CDR1 LGHDT, CDR2 YNNKEL (reference sequence). CDR3 protein: CASSETGVSGNTIYF. The CDR3 region has the DNA TGTGCCAGCAGCGAGACAGGGGTCTCTGGAAACACCATATATTTT.